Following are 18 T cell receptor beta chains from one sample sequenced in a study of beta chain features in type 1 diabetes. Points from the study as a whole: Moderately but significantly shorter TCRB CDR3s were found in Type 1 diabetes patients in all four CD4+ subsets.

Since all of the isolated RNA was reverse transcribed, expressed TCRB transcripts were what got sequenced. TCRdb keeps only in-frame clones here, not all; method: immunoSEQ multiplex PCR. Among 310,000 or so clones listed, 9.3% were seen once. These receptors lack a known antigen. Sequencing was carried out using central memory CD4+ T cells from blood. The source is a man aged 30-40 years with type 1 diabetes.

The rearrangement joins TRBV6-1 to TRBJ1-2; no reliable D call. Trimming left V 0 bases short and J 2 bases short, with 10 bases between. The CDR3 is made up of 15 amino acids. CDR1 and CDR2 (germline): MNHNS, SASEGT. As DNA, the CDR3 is TGTGCCAGCAGTGAAGCGAAAAACGGGAACTATGGCTACACCTTC. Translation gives CASSEAKNGNYGYTF.

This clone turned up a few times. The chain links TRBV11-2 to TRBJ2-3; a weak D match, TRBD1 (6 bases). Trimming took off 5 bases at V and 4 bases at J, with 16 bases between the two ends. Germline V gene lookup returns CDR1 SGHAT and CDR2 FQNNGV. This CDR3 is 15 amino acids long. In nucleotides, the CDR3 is TGTGCCAGCAGCGTACGGTCGCAGGGGCCAGATACGCAGTATTTT. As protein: CASSVRSQGPDTQYF.

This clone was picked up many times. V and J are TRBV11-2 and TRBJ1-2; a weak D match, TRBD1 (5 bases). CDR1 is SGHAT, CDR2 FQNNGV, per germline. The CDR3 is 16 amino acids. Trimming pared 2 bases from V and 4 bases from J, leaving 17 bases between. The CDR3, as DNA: TGTGCCAGCAGCTTACTTTCCGGGACTGGGACCTATGGCTACACCTTC. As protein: CASSLLSGTGTYGYTF.

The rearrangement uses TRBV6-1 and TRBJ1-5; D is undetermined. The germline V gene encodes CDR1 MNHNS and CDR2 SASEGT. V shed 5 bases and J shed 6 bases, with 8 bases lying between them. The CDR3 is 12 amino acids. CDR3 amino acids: CASSLLGQPQHF. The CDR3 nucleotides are TGTGCCAGCAGTCTCCTCGGTCAGCCCCAGCATTTT.

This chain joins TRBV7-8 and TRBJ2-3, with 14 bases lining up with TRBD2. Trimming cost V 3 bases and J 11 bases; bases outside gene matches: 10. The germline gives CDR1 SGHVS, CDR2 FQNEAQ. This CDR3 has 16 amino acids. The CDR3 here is CASSFSTGTSGGGQYF. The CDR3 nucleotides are TGTGCCAGCAGCTTCTCCACCGGGACTAGCGGGGGCGGGCAGTATTTT.

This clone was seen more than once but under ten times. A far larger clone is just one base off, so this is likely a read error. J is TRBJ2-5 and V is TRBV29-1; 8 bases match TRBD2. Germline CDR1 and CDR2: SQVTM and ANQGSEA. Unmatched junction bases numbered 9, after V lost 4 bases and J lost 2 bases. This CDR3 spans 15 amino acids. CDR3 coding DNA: TGCAGCGTTGTATTCCCTCCGGGAGGGCAAGAGACCCAGTACTTC. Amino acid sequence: CSVVFPPGGQETQYF. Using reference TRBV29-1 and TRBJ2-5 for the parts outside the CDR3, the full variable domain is SAVISQKPSRDICQRGTSLTIQCQVDSQVTMMFWYRQQPGQSLTLIATANQGSEATYESGFVIDKFPISRPNLTFSTLTVSNMSPEDSSIYLCSVVFPPGGQETQYFGPGTRLLVL.

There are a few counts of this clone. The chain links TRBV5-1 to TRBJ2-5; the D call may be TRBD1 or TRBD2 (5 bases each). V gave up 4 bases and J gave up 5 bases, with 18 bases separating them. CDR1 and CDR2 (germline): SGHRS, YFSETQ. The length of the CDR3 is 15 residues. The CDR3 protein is CASSPGAGQGETQYF. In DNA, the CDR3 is TGCGCCAGCAGCCCCGGGGCAGGCCAAGGGGAGACCCAGTACTTC.

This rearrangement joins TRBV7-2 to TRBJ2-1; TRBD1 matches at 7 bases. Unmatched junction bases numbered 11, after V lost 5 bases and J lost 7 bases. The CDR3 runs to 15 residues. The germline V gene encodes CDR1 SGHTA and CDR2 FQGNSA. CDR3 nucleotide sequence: TGTGCCAGCAGCGCGGAGACAGGGACCTGGAATGAGCAGTTCTTC. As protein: CASSAETGTWNEQFF.

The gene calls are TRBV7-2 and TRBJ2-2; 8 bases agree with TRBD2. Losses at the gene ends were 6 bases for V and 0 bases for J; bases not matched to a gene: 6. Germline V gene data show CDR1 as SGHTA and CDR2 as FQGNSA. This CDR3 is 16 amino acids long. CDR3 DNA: TGTGCCAGCAGGACACGGCGGGGGGCGAACACCGGGGAGCTGTTTTTT. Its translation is CASRTRRGANTGELFF.

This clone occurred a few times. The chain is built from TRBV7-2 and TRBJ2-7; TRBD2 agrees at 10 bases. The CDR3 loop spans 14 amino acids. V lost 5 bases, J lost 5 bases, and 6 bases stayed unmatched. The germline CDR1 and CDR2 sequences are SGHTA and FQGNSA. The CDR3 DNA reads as TGTGCCAGCAGCCCTGGGACTAGCGCCCACGAGCAGTACTTC. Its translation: CASSPGTSAHEQYF.

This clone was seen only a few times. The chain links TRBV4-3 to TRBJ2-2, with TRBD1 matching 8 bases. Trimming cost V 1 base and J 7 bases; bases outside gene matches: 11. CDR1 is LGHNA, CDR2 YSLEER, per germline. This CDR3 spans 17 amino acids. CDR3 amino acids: CASSQVSGRGHDGELFF. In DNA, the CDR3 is TGCGCCAGCAGCCAAGTTTCCGGCAGGGGGCATGACGGGGAGCTGTTTTTT.

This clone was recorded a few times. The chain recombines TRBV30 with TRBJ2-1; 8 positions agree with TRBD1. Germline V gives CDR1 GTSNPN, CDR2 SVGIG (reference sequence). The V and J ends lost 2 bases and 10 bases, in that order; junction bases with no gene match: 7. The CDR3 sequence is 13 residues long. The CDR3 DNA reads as TGTGCCTGGAGTTACGGACAGGGAAGGGAGCAGTTCTTC. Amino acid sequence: CAWSYGQGREQFF.

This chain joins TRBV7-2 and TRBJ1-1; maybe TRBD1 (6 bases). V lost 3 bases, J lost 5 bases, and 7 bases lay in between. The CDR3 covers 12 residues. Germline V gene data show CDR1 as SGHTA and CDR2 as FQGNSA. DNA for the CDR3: TGTGCCAGCAGCTTTGGACAGACTGAAGCTTTCTTT. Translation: CASSFGQTEAFF.

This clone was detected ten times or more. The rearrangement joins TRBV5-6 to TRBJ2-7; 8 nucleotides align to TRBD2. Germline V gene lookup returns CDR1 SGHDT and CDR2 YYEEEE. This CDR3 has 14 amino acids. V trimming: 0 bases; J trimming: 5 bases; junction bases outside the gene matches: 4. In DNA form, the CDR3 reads TGTGCCAGCAGCTTGGATCTCGGGAGGGACGAGCAGTACTTC. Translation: CASSLDLGRDEQYF.

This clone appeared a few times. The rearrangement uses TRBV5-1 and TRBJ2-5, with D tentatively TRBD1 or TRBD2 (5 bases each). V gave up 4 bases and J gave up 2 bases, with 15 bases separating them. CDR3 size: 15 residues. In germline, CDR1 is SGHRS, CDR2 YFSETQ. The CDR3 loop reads CASSGSGTQQETQYF. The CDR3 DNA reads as TGCGCCAGCAGCGGATCCGGGACGCAGCAAGAGACCCAGTACTTC.

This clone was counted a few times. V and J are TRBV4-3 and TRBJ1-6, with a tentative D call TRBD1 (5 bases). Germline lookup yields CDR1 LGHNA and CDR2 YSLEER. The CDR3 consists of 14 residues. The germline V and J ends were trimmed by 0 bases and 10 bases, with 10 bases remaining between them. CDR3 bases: TGCGCCAGCAGCCAAGACGCAGGGCTCTCACCCCTCCACTTT. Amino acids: CASSQDAGLSPLHF.

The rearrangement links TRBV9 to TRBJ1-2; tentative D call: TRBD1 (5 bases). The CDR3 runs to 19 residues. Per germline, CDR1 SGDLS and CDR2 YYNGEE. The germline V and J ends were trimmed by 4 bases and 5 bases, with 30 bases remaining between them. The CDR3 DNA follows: TGTGCCAGCAGCTCCACCTCCCCCTCCGGGGCCCGAAACGTTTATGGCTACACCTTC. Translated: CASSSTSPSGARNVYGYTF.

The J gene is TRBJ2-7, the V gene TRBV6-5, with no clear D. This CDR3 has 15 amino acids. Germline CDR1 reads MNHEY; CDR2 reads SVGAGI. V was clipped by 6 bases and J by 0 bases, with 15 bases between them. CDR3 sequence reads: CASRSTVDPSYEQYF. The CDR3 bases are TGTGCCAGCAGATCCACGGTGGATCCCTCCTACGAGCAGTACTTC.